The T cell receptor beta chain under discussion was sequenced for a study of technical replicates of blood from a handful of donors. This CDR3 comprises 20 residues. V gave up 3 bases and J gave up 0 bases; unmatched junction bases: 13. Germline lookup yields CDR1 LGHNA and CDR2 YNFKEQ. This table comes from immunoSEQ multiplex PCR, and its TCRdb copy is limited to in-frame clones, with some not included. This sample has about 70,000 clones, with roughly 92% found just once. This chain joins TRBV4-2 and TRBJ1-6; 8 bases are a match to TRBD1. This TCR was sampled from a human donor in good health. Some clones in this sample may be carry-over from other donors' samples. Input material: PBMCs. The CDR3 loop is CASSQTGTGRSSSYNSPLHF. The DNA of the CDR3 is TGTGCCAGCAGCCAGACCGGGACAGGCCGATCAAGCTCCTATAATTCACCCCTCCACTTT.